This TCR beta chain was profiled in a study of blood T cell repertoires in COVID-19. In the study overall: Specimens from acute and convalescent COVID-19 originated in the United States, Italy and Spain. Sources were T cells, B-cell-depleted T cells, or PBMCs; the material itself was cDNA or gDNA.

The Seattle site enrolled patients during active infection and followed them longitudinally. Germline V gene sequence: CDR1 ENHRY, CDR2 SYGVKD. The V gene end was trimmed by 7 bases and the J gene end by 2 bases; junction bases not matched to a gene: 4. The CDR3 length is 13 residues. Source study methods: Estimation of nucleated cell counts was performed using reference gene primer amplification. Generated by immunoSEQ multiplex PCR, the TCRdb table keeps only in-frame clones and is missing some. The V and J calls and clone size were taken over from that table, and D and trimming were inferred from the DNA. This sample has under 250,000 clones; 80% to 95% occur once, and the top ten carry 0.83%.

The V and J genes are TRBV10-3 and TRBJ1-2; 7 bases match TRBD1. The receptor was derived from a man aged 25-45 years with COVID-19, enrolled during active disease. The sample was peripheral blood. The CDR3 DNA reads as TGTGCCATCACGGAGGGGGCCAACTATGGCTACACCTTC. The encoded protein is CAITEGANYGYTF.